One and the same sample provided the 8 T cell receptor beta chains below, sequenced in a study of blood T cell repertoires in COVID-19. Assay used: immunoSEQ multiplex PCR; TCRdb lists only in-frame clones, some missing. The data show hundreds of thousands of clones, under 95% seen once. Sequencing used PBMCs or T cells enriched from blood (not recorded which). These receptors were taken from a woman aged 18 to 35 who had recovered from COVID-19.

This clone has only one observation. The rearrangement links TRBV29-1 to TRBJ1-1; no reliable D call. V was shortened by 6 bases and J by 4 bases, with 15 bases between the two germline ends. CDR3 size: 13 residues. The germline CDR1 and CDR2 sequences are SQVTM and ANQGSEA. The CDR3 DNA follows: TGCAGCGTGAAGGAGTTATTTAGCACTGAAGCTTTCTTT. It yields the protein CSVKELFSTEAFF.

V gene TRBV5-6 combines with J gene TRBJ1-2; D is ambiguous. This CDR3 is 16 amino acids long. Looked up from germline, CDR1 is SGHDT and CDR2 is YYEEEE. The V gene lost 0 bases and the J gene lost 5 bases, with 17 bases spanning the gap. The CDR3 DNA is TGTGCCAGCAGCTTGGGTAGCCTGCCCAACCTATATGGCTACACCTTC. Its protein is CASSLGSLPNLYGYTF.

The V and J genes are TRBV4-2 and TRBJ2-7; 7 bases match TRBD2. Germline CDR1 is LGHNA and CDR2 is YNFKEQ. The V segment lost 4 bases and the J segment 2 bases; nucleotides outside the gene matches: 8. The CDR3 runs to 15 residues. Written as DNA, the CDR3 is TGTGCCAGCAGCCCCTCTAGCGGCCACGCCTACGAGCAGTACTTC. Translation gives CASSPSSGHAYEQYF.

CDR3 protein: CASSMTGTSSGANVLTF. In DNA form, the CDR3 reads TGTGCCAGCAGCATGACAGGCACCAGCTCTGGGGCCAACGTCCTGACTTTC. The chain employs TRBV9 and TRBJ2-6; tentatively, D is TRBD1 (6 bases). The germline CDR1 and CDR2 sequences are SGDLS and YYNGEE. Between the trimmed V and J ends, which lost 4 bases and 0 bases, there was a span of 14 bases. The length of the CDR3 is 17 residues.

This clone was picked up one time. V gene TRBV19 combines with J gene TRBJ2-7, with D maybe TRBD1 (6 bases). CDR3 length: 13 residues. The V and J ends lost 5 bases and 5 bases respectively, with 13 bases between them. Germline V CDR1 and CDR2: LNHDA, SQIVND (reference sequence). Here the CDR3 DNA reads TGTGCCAGTAGTGATACAGGGAAGGACGAGCAGTACTTC. It encodes CASSDTGKDEQYF.

This clone was observed a single time. This sequence joins TRBV9 and TRBJ1-2; D is unresolved. The V gene's germline CDR1 is SGDLS and CDR2 YYNGEE. The ends were cut back, 4 bases at V and 4 bases at J, with 11 bases in the middle. The CDR3 length is 13 residues. In DNA form, the CDR3 reads TGTGCCAGCAGCCCCGGCGGGATCTATGGCTACACCTTC. Protein sequence: CASSPGGIYGYTF.

The chain is built from TRBV28 and TRBJ2-1, with 11 nucleotides matching TRBD2. The junction had 13 bases not matched to a gene; V was cut back by 7 bases and J by 8 bases. Germline V gives CDR1 MDHEN, CDR2 SYDVKM. This CDR3 has 16 amino acids. For the CDR3, the DNA is TGTGCCAGCACCAGTGCACTAGCGGGGGCCGGGGATGAGCAGTTCTTC. Translating it yields CASTSALAGAGDEQFF.

This rearrangement joins TRBV7-8 to TRBJ1-2, with 7 bases lining up with TRBD1. CDR1 is SGHVS, CDR2 FQNEAQ, per germline. This CDR3 comprises 15 residues. V shed 5 bases and J 4 bases; nucleotides not matched to a gene: 10. This CDR3 reads CASSLASGGFYGYTF. CDR3 nucleotides: TGTGCCAGCAGCCTGGCCTCAGGGGGGTTCTATGGCTACACCTTC.